This note documents a single T cell receptor beta chain sequence. What it recognizes is unknown. The data were taken from a study of blood T cells in healthy people across ages. Study results and limitations: It was not possible, with unsorted PBMCs, to conclusively compare naive and antigen-experienced cells. Strong correlation existed between TCR beta diversity and naive T cell percentage.

Primers used in a second PCR of roughly 6 to 11 cycles were a sample-barcoded 5' primer and a J-beta primer mix. TCRdb recomputed calls from the 5' RACE reads with MiXCR, one row per CDR3 protein. The sample records about 1.6 million distinct CDR3 sequences, roughly 32% being singletons. The sample providers were healthy Caucasian people from Russia, aged roughly 6 to 95. V was pared by 2 bases and J by 6 bases, with 6 bases of the junction left unmatched. The CDR3 spans 14 residues. CDR1 and CDR2 (germline): DFQATT, SNEGSKA (reference sequence). The receptor's source is a woman in her twenties or thirties in good health. Sequenced sample: blood. The chain recombines TRBV20-1 with TRBJ2-2, with 7 bases matching TRBD2. The CDR3 reads CSARRSGESGELFF. As DNA, the CDR3 is TGCAGTGCTAGAAGAAGCGGGGAGTCCGGGGAGCTGTTTTTT.